The 10 T cell receptor beta chains given below trace back to one sample, sequenced in a study of T cells after yellow fever vaccination. TCRdb ran MiXCR on the 5' RACE reads and lists one entry per CDR3 protein. The sample yields 350,000 or so distinct CDR3 sequences, roughly 8.3% seen once. Sample: PBMCs, taken roughly 47 days after the first yellow fever vaccination. The receptors come from a man between 18 and 35 years old who received the YFV17D yellow fever vaccine.

CDR3 nucleotide sequence: TGCGCCAGCAGTACCGGGACAGGGTATTTTGCTTTCTTT. Its translation is CASSTGTGYFAFF. The V call is TRBV4-3, the J call TRBJ1-1; 9 bases agree with TRBD1. This CDR3 contains 13 residues. The J segment lost 11 bases and the V segment lost 6 bases, leaving 10 bases of the junction unmatched. CDR1 and CDR2 (germline): LGHNA, YSLEER.

This sequence joins TRBV27 and TRBJ1-6; the D gene is possibly TRBD1 (5 bases). Looked up from germline, CDR1 is MNHEY and CDR2 is SMNVEV (reference sequence). The CDR3 covers 15 residues. Trimming cost V 5 bases and J 14 bases, with 22 bases left between them. DNA for the CDR3: TGTGCCAGCAGTGCCGGGACCCCAAGTCTCCATTCCCTCCACTTT. Protein: CASSAGTPSLHSLHF.

A few counts support this clonotype. The junction shows a germline mismatch at one end, possibly a read error. V usage is TRBV3-1 and J usage is TRBJ1-6; possible D gene TRBD1, 5 bases. CDR1 is LGHDT, CDR2 YNNKEL, per germline (reference sequence). This CDR3 comprises 12 residues. CDR3 protein: CASGQGDSPLHF. The CDR3 coding sequence is TGTGCCAGCGGCCAAGGGGATTCACCCCTCCACTTT.

The chain is built from TRBV9 and TRBJ2-1; D remains unclear. The CDR3 is made up of 13 amino acids. The germline V gene encodes CDR1 SGDLS and CDR2 YYNGEE. V gave up 0 bases and J gave up 2 bases, with 3 bases separating them. The CDR3 spells CASSVDTYNEQFF. The CDR3 DNA is TGTGCCAGCAGCGTAGACACCTACAATGAGCAGTTCTTC.

This clonotype turned up a few times. This chain uses TRBV7-6 with TRBJ2-6; D remains unclear. CDR1 and CDR2 (germline): SGHVS, FNYEAQ. The CDR3 is 18 amino acids. V lost 0 bases to trimming and J lost 0 bases, with 12 bases between them. CDR3 region: CASSLASTYRSGANVLTF. DNA of the CDR3: TGTGCCAGCAGCTTAGCTTCGACTTATCGCTCTGGGGCCAACGTCCTGACTTTC.

The sample holds a few counts of this clonotype. The V gene is TRBV18, the J gene TRBJ1-6, with a weak D call TRBD1 (5 bases). The CDR3 is 13 amino acids. Germline V gene data show CDR1 as KGHSH and CDR2 as LQKENI. With 3 bases removed from V and 10 bases from J, the gap between germline ends came to 10 bases. The CDR3 DNA follows: TGTGCCAGCTCACCTCGGGACGGATCACCCCTCCACTTT. This translates into CASSPRDGSPLHF.

This clonotype came up a few times. The chain carries TRBV11-2 and TRBJ2-1; D gene ambiguous. The V and J ends lost 6 bases and 4 bases respectively, with 10 bases between them. From germline, CDR1 is SGHAT and CDR2 FQNNGV. This CDR3 contains 13 residues. CDR3 region: CASRAAAYNEQFF. The DNA for the CDR3 is TGTGCCAGCAGGGCTGCTGCGTACAATGAGCAGTTCTTC.

This clonotype appeared a few times. The rearrangement links TRBV7-3 to TRBJ2-1, with D perhaps given as TRBD1 or TRBD2 (6 bases each). CDR1 is SGHTA and CDR2 is FQGTGA in the germline V gene. The V end lost 2 bases, the J end lost 8 bases, and 10 bases lay between the germline ends. This CDR3 comprises 13 residues. In DNA form, the CDR3 reads TGTGCCAGCAGCTTAGTCGGGGGCTATGAGCAGTTCTTC. It translates to CASSLVGGYEQFF.

This clonotype has a handful of counts. The chain is built from TRBV7-8 and TRBJ1-1; D is unresolved. The CDR3 has 14 amino acids. Per germline, CDR1 SGHVS and CDR2 FQNEAQ. The V end lost 1 base, the J end lost 3 bases, and 9 bases lay between the germline ends. For the CDR3, the DNA is TGTGCCAGCAGCTTAGAGGCATCGTACACTGAAGCTTTCTTT. Amino acids: CASSLEASYTEAFF.

The genes are TRBV7-2 and TRBJ2-5; perhaps D is TRBD1 or TRBD2 (5 bases each). This CDR3 has 14 residues. V gave up 5 bases and J gave up 7 bases, with 17 bases separating them. Germline V gene data show CDR1 as SGHTA and CDR2 as FQGNSA. The CDR3 DNA reads TGTGCCAGCAGCACAACCGGGGCCTCAGGGACCCAGTACTTC. Encoded protein: CASSTTGASGTQYF.